Listed below are T cell receptor beta chains from one sample, sequenced in a study of CD8 T cells in ankylosing spondylitis. TCRdb analysed the 5' RACE reads with MiXCR anew, one entry per CDR3 protein. The sample yields hundreds of thousands of distinct CDR3 sequences, under 20% seen once. Input material: blood, either unsorted or a sorted T cell fraction (not recorded which). The receptors shown here come from a male donor with ankylosing spondylitis. CDR3s leave out the opening cysteine and the closing phenylalanine or tryptophan. Only part of the rows carry a size: once, few, many, or a class if the clone is expanded.

TRBV18	TRBJ2-6	NA	ASSQGLSGANVLT
TRBV29-1	TRBJ2-2	few	SVSFGQMNTGELF
TRBV27	TRBJ1-2	many	ASSSQGKKYGYT
TRBV5-4	TRBJ2-5	NA	ASSHASGSVETQY
TRBV28	TRBJ2-2	NA	ASILPNTGELF
TRBV3-1	TRBJ2-5	many	ASSHLTGKETQY
TRBV29-1	TRBJ1-2	few	SDLQGTMLDGYT
TRBV12-3/TRBV12-4	TRBJ2-1	many	ASRRRYNEQF
TRBV12-3/TRBV12-4	TRBJ2-1	many	ASSFLAGGNLF
TRBV23-1	TRBJ2-5	NA	ASSQRGQGWRRETQY
TRBV20-1	TRBJ1-2	few	SANERGPYGYT
TRBV7-8	TRBJ2-3	NA	ASSAIRNLAMTDTQY
TRBV14	TRBJ1-6	NA	ASSQDPKPPLH
TRBV6-2/TRBV6-3	TRBJ2-7	few	ATKRTIAGDEQY
TRBV6-1	TRBJ2-1	few	ASSEPRVPLSYNEQF
TRBV6-1	TRBJ1-5	NA	ASSEGRVGNQPQH
TRBV5-1	TRBJ1-6	few	ASSLASRGNSPLH
TRBV5-1	TRBJ1-2	few	ASSFGDRSNYGYT
TRBV7-2	TRBJ2-1	NA	ASSYTGVMEQF
TRBV3-1	TRBJ1-1	NA	ASSQWETMNTEAF
TRBV27	TRBJ1-4	few	ASSFGQGGTEKLF
TRBV20-1	TRBJ2-3	NA	SARDWGAGNTDTQY
TRBV6-2/TRBV6-3	TRBJ1-6	few	ASSSQLTSKSSYNSPLH
TRBV5-1	TRBJ2-7	many	ASSFTPQMAYEQY
TRBV12-3/TRBV12-4	TRBJ2-1	NA	ASSLWTPPDEQF
TRBV5-1	TRBJ2-7	few	ASSPLPTGNSYEQY
TRBV12-3/TRBV12-4	TRBJ1-4	few	ASRGQGGPGEKLF
TRBV10-3	TRBJ1-2	NA	AISEVSGPTSGYT
TRBV27	TRBJ2-1	NA	ASSFPLAGVNEQF
TRBV15	TRBJ1-4	many	ATSRDGQLNEKLF
TRBV5-6	TRBJ2-6	NA	ASSHNKGFGANVLT
TRBV3-1	TRBJ1-4	few	ASSPRTGSVSEKLF
TRBV6-2/TRBV6-3	TRBJ2-1	NA	ASSYQSGGYNEQF
TRBV5-1	TRBJ1-2	few	ASSERTGTNYGYT
TRBV4-2	TRBJ1-6	NA	ASSVGAGQIRKAPLH
TRBV5-1	TRBJ1-2	few	ASSNGQGAYGYT
TRBV5-6	TRBJ2-7	NA	ASSLDRGRSYEQY
TRBV24-1	TRBJ2-3	few	ATSDSGLAGIKTDTQY
TRBV12-3/TRBV12-4	TRBJ1-2	NA	ASSLVVLPGGHGYT
TRBV4-1	TRBJ1-3	NA	ASSQETGGTSGNTIY
TRBV5-1	TRBJ2-7	NA	ASSGGPEQY
TRBV5-1	TRBJ2-7	NA	ASSLQANSYEQY
TRBV29-1	TRBJ2-1	few	SSSPGLGSNEQF
TRBV7-3	TRBJ1-1	NA	ASSREKGTEAF
TRBV5-1	TRBJ2-7	NA	ASSHRDRTYEQY
TRBV7-2	TRBJ1-3	few	ASSFGPSGNTIY
TRBV6-2/TRBV6-3	TRBJ1-1	few	ASKRSSQWGSSMNTEAF
TRBV20-1	TRBJ2-2	NA	SARPSRPAGRVGELF
TRBV30	TRBJ1-6	NA	AWGGGPLH
TRBV4-3	TRBJ1-4	NA	ASSLRRAGGEKLF
TRBV18	TRBJ2-3	few	ASSLNPGADTQY
TRBV30	TRBJ1-1	few	AWSGAFRAF
TRBV7-6	TRBJ2-7	NA	ASSLGPSGTSSEQY
TRBV20-1	TRBJ1-4	NA	SAGQGREKLF
TRBV5-1	TRBJ2-7	NA	ASSGGGSGYEQY
TRBV29-1	TRBJ2-7	few	SVAVGSGGSYEQY
TRBV12-3/TRBV12-4	TRBJ2-5	few	ASSFKTHRGDETQY
TRBV10-3	TRBJ2-3	few	AIAVSTDTQY
TRBV9	TRBJ2-5	NA	ASSPGPSGAQY
TRBV7-9	TRBJ1-4	NA	ASTRPGRAEKLF